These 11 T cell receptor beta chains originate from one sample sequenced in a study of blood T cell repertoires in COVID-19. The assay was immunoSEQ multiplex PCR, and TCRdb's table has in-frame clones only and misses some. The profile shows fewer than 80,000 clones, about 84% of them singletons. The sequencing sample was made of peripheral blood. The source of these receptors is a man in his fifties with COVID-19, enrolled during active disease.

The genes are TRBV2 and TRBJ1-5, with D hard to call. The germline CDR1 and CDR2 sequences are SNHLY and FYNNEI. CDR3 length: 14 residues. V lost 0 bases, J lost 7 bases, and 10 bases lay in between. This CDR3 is CASSEARVGQPQHF. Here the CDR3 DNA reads TGTGCCAGCAGTGAAGCGCGGGTAGGGCAGCCCCAGCATTTT.

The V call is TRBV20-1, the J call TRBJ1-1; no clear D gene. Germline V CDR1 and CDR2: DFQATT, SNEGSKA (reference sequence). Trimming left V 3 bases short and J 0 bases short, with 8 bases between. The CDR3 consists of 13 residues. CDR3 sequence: CSASRDMNTEAFF. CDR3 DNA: TGCAGTGCTAGTCGGGATATGAACACTGAAGCTTTCTTT.

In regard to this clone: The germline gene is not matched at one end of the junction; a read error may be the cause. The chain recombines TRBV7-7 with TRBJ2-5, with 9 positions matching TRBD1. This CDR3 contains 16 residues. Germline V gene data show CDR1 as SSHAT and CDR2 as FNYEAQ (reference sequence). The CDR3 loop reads CASTLGDRELQETQYF. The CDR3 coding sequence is TGTGCTAGCACCTTAGGGGACAGGGAATTACAAGAGACCCAGTACTTC.

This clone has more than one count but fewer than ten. CDR3 sequence (DNA): TGTGCCAGCAGCGTAGTCTGGAGCACTGAAGCTTTCTTT. This codes for CASSVVWSTEAFF. The chain recombines TRBV9 with TRBJ1-1; no clear D. CDR1 and CDR2 from the germline V gene are SGDLS and YYNGEE. V lost 0 bases and J lost 4, with 7 bases in between. The CDR3 loop spans 13 amino acids.

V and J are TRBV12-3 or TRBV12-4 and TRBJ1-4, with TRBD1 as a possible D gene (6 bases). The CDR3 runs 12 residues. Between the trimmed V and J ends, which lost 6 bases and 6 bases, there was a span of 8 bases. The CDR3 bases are TGTGCCAGCAGACGGACAGATGAAAAACTGTTTTTT. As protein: CASRRTDEKLFF.

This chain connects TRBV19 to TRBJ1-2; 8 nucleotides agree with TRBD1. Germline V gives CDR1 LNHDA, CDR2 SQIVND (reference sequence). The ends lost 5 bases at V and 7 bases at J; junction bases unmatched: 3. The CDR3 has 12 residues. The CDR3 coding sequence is TGTGCCAGTAGTGCCGGACAGGGTGGCTACACCTTC. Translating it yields CASSAGQGGYTF.

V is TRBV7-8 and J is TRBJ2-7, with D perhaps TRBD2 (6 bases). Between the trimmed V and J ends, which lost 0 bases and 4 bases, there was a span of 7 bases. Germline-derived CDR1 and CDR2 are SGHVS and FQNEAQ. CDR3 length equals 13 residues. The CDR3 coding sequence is TGTGCCAGCAGCTTAGCGGGACTTTACGAGCAGTACTTC. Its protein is CASSLAGLYEQYF.

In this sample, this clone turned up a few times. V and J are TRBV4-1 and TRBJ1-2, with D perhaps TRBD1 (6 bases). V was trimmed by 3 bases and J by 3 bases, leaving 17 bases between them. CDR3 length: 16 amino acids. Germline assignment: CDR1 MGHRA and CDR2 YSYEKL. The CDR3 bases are TGCGCCAGCAGCCATTTGGGGGGGCCTCTTGACTATGGCTACACCTTC. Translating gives CASSHLGGPLDYGYTF.

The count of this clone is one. The CDR3, as DNA: TGTGCCAGCAGCCAGGGCGTTGACGAGCAGTACTTC. Encoded protein: CASSQGVDEQYF. V gene TRBV4-2 combines with J gene TRBJ2-7; D not resolved. Trimming took 3 bases from V and 5 from J, leaving 8 bases between them. The germline V gene encodes CDR1 LGHNA and CDR2 YNFKEQ. This CDR3 is 12 amino acids long.

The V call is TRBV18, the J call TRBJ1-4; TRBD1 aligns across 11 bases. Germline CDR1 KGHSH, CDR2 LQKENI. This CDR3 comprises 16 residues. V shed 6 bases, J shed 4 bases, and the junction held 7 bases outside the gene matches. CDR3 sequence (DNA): TGTGCCAGCTCCTCGAGGACAGGGGGCCTTAATGAAAAACTGTTTTTT. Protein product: CASSSRTGGLNEKLFF.

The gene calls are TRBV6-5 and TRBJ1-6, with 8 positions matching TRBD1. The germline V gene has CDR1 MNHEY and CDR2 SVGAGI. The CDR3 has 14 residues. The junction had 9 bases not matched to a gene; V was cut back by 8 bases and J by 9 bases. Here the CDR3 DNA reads TGTGCCAGCGGGTACGACAGGGGACTTTCACCCCTCCACTTT. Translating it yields CASGYDRGLSPLHF.